The clone carrying this TCR beta chain was detected ten times or more. Library construction for TCR beta used iRepertoire HTBI primers and Arm-PCR of CDR3 regions. Using its own MiXCR run on the multiplex PCR reads, TCRdb lists one record per CDR3 protein. The sample includes 500,000 or so distinct CDR3 sequences, 13% to 15% of them seen just once. This CDR3 spans 15 amino acids. The V segment lost 5 bases and the J segment 2 bases; nucleotides outside the gene matches: 5. This record belongs to a study of regulatory T cells in long-lasting Graves disease. The time point was: newly diagnosed GD, antithyroid drugs for less than 3 months. TCR sequences were obtained from RNA taken from PBMCs. This sample was shared with a second study, whose subject was T cells in Graves' hyperthyroidism and ophthalmopathy. According to that study: Patients showing uncontrolled infection, other autoimmune disease, pregnancy or lactation were ineligible. The HTBI set primed first-round TCR CDR3 RT-PCR.

The receptor was isolated from a woman aged 45-65 years with Graves disease. The chain joins TRBV12-3 or TRBV12-4 to TRBJ2-7, with 11 bases identical to TRBD1. The sample consisted of peripheral blood mononuclear cells (PBMCs), taken at new diagnosis, from a patient treated with antithyroid drugs. CDR3 sequence: CASSAPGQGAYEQYF. CDR3 bases: TGTGCCAGCAGTGCCCCGGGACAGGGGGCCTACGAGCAGTACTTC.